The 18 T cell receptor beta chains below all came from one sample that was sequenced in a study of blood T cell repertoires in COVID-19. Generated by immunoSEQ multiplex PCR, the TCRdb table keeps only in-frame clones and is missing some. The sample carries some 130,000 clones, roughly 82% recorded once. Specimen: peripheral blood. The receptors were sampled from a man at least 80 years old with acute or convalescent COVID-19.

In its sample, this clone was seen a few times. The CDR3 nucleotides are TGTGCCAGCAGCCCTAGTTGGAACACAGATACGCAGTATTTT. It encodes CASSPSWNTDTQYF. V usage is TRBV9 and J usage is TRBJ2-3; D call uncertain. CDR1 is SGDLS and CDR2 is YYNGEE in the germline V gene. V was trimmed by 4 bases and J by 2 bases, leaving 11 bases between them. CDR3 length equals 14 residues. The full variable domain, its missing parts supplied by reference TRBV9 and TRBJ2-3, is DSGVTQTPKHLITATGQRVTLRCSPRSGDLSVYWYQQSLDQGLQFLIQYYNGEERAKGNILERFSAQQFPDLHSELNLSSLELGDSALYFCASSPSWNTDTQYFGPGTRLTVL.

The CDR3 DNA reads as TGTGCCAGCAGCCACCGGGGGGTTATATGGGAGACCCAGTACTTC. Amino acids: CASSHRGVIWETQYF. The chain couples TRBV5-6 to TRBJ2-5, with 7 bases lining up with TRBD2. CDR3 length equals 15 residues. V was pared by 4 bases and J by 5 bases, with 11 bases of the junction left unmatched. Germline CDR1 reads SGHDT; CDR2 reads YYEEEE.

CDR3 sequence: CASSYSPGVPPSLYGYTF. CDR3 coding DNA: TGTGCCAGCAGTTACTCGCCGGGAGTACCTCCTTCCCTCTATGGCTACACCTTC. V is TRBV6-2 or TRBV6-3 and J is TRBJ1-2; D is uncertain. Looked up from germline, CDR1 is MNHEY and CDR2 is SVGEGT. The CDR3 runs to 18 residues. V shed 0 bases and J shed 4 bases, with 21 bases lying between them.

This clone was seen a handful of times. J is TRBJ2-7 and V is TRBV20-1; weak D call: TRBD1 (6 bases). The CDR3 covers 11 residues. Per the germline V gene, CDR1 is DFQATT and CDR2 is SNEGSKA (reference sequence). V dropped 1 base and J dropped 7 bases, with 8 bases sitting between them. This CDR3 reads CSARVDSEQYF. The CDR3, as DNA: TGCAGTGCTAGAGTGGACAGTGAGCAGTACTTC.

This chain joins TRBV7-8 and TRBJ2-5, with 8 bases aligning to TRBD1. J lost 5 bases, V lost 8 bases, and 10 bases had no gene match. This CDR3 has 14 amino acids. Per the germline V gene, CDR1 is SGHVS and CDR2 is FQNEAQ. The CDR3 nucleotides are TGTGCCAGCGGACGAGCAGGGGGCAGCGAGACCCAGTACTTC. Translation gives CASGRAGGSETQYF.

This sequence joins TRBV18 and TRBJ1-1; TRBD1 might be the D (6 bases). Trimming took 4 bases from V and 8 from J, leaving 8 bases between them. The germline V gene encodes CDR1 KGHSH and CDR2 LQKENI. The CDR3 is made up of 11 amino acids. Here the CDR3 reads CASSLGQEAFF. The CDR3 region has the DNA TGTGCCAGCTCACTCGGACAGGAAGCTTTCTTT.

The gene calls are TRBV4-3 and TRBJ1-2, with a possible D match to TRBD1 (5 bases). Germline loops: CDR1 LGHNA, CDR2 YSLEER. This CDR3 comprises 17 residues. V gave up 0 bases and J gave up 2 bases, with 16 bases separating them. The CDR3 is CASSQDLGGDGNYGYTF. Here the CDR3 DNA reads TGCGCCAGCAGCCAAGATCTGGGAGGGGACGGCAACTATGGCTACACCTTC.

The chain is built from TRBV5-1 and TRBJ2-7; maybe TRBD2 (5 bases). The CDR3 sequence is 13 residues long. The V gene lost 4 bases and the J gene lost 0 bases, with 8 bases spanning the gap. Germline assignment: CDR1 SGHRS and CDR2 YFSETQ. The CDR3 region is CASSTGISYEQYF. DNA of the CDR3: TGCGCCAGCAGCACCGGGATCTCCTACGAGCAGTACTTC.

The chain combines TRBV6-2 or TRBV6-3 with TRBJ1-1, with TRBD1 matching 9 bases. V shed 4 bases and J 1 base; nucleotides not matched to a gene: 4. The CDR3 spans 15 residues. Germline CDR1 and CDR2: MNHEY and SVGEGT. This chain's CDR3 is CASSSRTGENTEAFF. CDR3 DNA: TGTGCCAGCAGTTCAAGGACAGGGGAGAACACTGAAGCTTTCTTT.

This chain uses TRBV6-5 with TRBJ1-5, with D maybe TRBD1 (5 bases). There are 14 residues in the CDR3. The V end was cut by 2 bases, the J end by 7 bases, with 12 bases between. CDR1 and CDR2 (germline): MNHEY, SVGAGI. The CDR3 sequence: CASSYAAGQQPQHF. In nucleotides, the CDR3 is TGTGCCAGCAGTTACGCCGCAGGGCAACAGCCCCAGCATTTT.

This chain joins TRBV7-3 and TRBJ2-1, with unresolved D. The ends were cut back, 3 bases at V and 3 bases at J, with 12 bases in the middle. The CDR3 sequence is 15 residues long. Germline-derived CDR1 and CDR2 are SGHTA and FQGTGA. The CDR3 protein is CASSFGQANYNEQFF. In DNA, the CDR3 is TGTGCCAGCAGCTTTGGCCAGGCGAACTACAATGAGCAGTTCTTC.

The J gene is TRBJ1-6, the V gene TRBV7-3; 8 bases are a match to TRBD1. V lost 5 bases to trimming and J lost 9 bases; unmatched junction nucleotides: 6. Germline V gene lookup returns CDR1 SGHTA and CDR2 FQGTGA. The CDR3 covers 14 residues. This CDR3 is CASSRDRSASPLHF. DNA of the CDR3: TGTGCCAGCAGCAGGGACAGGTCGGCTTCACCCCTCCACTTT.

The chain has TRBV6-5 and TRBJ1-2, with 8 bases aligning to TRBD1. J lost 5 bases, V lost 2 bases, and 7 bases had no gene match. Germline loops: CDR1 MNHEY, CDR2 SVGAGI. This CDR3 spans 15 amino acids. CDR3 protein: CASSYEPTGVYGYTF. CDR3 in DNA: TGTGCCAGCAGTTACGAACCGACAGGGGTGTATGGCTACACCTTC.

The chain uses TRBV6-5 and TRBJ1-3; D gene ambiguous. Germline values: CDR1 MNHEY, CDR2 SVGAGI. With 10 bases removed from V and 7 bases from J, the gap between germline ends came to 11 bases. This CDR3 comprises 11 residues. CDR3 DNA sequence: TGTGCCACCATCTCGGGGAACACCATATATTTT. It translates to CATISGNTIYF.

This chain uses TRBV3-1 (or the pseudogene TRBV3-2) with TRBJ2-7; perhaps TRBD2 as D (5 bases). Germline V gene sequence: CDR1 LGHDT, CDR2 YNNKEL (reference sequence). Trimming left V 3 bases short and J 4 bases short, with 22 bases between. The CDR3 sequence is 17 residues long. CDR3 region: CASSQKIVTDLPYEQYF. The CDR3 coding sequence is TGTGCCAGCAGCCAGAAGATAGTCACGGACTTACCTTACGAGCAGTACTTC.

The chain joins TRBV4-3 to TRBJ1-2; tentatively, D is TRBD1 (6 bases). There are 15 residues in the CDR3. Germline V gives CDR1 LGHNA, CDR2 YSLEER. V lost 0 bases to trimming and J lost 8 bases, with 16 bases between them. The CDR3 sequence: CASSQERSQGMGYTF. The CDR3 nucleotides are TGCGCCAGCAGCCAAGAAAGAAGCCAGGGGATGGGCTACACCTTC.

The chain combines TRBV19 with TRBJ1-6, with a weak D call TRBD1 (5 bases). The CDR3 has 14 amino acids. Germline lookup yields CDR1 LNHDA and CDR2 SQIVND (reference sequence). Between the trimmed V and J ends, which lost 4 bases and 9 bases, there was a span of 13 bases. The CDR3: CASSTGQVSSPLHF. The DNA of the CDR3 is TGTGCCAGTAGTACTGGACAAGTTTCTTCACCCCTCCACTTT.

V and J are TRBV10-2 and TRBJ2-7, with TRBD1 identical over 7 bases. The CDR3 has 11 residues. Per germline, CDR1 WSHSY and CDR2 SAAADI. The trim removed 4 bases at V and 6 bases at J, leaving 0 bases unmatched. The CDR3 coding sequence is TGCGCCAGCAGTGCAGGGGGCGAGCAGTACTTC. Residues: CASSAGGEQYF.